The T cell receptor beta chain described here comes from a study of T cell responses to AZD1222 COVID-19 vaccine. Germline CDR1 LNHNV, CDR2 YYDKDF (reference sequence). The CDR3 loop spans 17 amino acids. V dropped 0 bases and J dropped 2 bases, with 16 bases sitting between them. Timing groups of about 4 and about 12 weeks for second doses were pooled. Assay used: immunoSEQ multiplex PCR; TCRdb lists only in-frame clones, some missing. The sample carries 90,000 to 150,000 clones, around 89% recorded once. Study-wide findings and caveats: Most donors were white British, females outnumbered males, and clonal diversity was possibly underestimated. Seropositivity was recorded at baseline in only a handful of AZD1222 recipients. The span of vaccine-associated CD4 TCRs extended across spike, with dominance at 160-218 and 743-854.

Worth noting for this clone: The antigen is not known.

This chain links TRBV15 with TRBJ1-1; tentatively, D is TRBD1 (5 bases). This receptor was obtained from an adult who received the AZD1222 COVID-19 vaccine. This specimen was peripheral blood, taken 28 days after the second AZD1222 dose. The CDR3 DNA sequence: TGTGCCACCAGCAGAGATAGTTGGGGGTCACAAAACACTGAAGCTTTCTTT. It is translated as CATSRDSWGSQNTEAFF.